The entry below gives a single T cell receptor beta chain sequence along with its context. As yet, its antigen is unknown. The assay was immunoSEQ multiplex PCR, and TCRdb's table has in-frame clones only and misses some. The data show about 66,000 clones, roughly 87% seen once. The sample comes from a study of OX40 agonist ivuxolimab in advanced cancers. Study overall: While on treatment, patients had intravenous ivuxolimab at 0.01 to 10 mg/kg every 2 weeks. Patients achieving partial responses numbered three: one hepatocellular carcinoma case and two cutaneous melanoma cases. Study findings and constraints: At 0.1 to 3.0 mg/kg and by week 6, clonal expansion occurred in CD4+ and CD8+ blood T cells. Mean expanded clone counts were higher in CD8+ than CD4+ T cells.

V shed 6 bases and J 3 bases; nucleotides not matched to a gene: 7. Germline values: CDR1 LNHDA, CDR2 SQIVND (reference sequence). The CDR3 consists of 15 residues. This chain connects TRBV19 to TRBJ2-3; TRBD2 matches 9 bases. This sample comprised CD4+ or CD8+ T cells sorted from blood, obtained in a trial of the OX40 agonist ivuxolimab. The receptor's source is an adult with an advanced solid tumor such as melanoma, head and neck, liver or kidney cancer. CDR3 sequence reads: CASRLGRGGTDTQYF. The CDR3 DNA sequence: TGTGCCAGTAGACTGGGGCGGGGGGGGACAGATACGCAGTATTTT.